This T cell receptor beta chain was profiled in a study of T cell repertoires in cytomegalovirus infection. Study-level background: Public TCR beta signatures were indicative of both CMV infection and a matching HLA type. Overall study results and limits: The ex vivo response was dominated by HLA-C-restricted CMV-specific TCR beta clonotypes. CMV carriers with the relevant HLA were identified by cumulative public TCR beta family frequency.

This clonotype has at least ten counts. What it binds is not known. One entry per CDR3 protein results from TCRdb running MiXCR on the reads. The sample carries approximately 190,000 distinct CDR3 sequences, roughly 30% recorded once. The sequenced material came from PBMCs. The TCR was taken from a human donor in good health (CMV status not recorded). Some clones in this sample may be carry-over from other donors' samples.

This CDR3 reads CASAGRITEAFF. DNA of the CDR3: TGTGCCAGCGCAGGGCGAATCACTGAAGCTTTCTTT. This sequence joins TRBV6-2 or TRBV6-3 and TRBJ1-1; D is perhaps TRBD1 (5 bases). Deletions cut 8 bases from V and 4 bases from J, with 11 bases between. This CDR3 comprises 12 residues. Germline V CDR1 and CDR2: MNHEY, SVGEGT.